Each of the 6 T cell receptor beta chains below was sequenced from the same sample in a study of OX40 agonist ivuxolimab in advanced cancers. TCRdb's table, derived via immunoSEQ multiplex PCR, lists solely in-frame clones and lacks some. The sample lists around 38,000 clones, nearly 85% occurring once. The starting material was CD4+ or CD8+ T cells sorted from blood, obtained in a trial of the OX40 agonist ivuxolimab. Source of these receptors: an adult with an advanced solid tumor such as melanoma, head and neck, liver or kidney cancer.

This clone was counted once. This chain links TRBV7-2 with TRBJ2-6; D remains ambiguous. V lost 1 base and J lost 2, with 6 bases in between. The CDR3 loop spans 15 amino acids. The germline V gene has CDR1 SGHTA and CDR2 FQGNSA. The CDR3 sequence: CASSLGLPGANVLTF. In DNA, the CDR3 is TGTGCCAGCAGCTTAGGACTCCCTGGGGCCAACGTCCTGACTTTC.

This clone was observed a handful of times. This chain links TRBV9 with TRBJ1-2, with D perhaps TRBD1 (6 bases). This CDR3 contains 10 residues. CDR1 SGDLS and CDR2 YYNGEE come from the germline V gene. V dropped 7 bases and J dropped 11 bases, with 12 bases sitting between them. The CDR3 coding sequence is TGTGCCAGCGGCGGACAGTCTTACACCTTC. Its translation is CASGGQSYTF.

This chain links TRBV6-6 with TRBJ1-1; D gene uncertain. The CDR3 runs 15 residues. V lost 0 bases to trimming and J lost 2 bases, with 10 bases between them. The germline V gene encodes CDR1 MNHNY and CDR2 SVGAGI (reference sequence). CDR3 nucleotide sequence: TGTGCCAGCAGTTACTCGGGCAGGTCCAACACTGAAGCTTTCTTT. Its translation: CASSYSGRSNTEAFF.

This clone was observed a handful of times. CDR3 coding DNA: TGTGCCAGCAGCTTAGTTAAGGGGATCGCCTACGAGCAGTACTTC. The encoded protein is CASSLVKGIAYEQYF. The chain couples TRBV7-8 to TRBJ2-7; D might be TRBD1 (5 bases). Trimming took off 1 base at V and 2 bases at J, with 12 bases between the two ends. Germline CDR1 reads SGHVS; CDR2 reads FQNEAQ. CDR3 length: 15 amino acids.

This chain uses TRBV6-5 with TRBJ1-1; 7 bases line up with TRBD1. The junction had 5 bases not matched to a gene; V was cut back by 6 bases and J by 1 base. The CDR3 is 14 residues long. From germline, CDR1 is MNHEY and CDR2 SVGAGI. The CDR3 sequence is CASRRDSWNTEAFF. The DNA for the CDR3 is TGTGCCAGCAGACGGGACAGTTGGAACACTGAAGCTTTCTTT.

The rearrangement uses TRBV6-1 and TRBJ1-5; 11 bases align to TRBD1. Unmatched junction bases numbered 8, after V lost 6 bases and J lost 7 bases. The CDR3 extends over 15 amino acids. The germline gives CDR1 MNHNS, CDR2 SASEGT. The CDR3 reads CASRRDRGSGQPQHF. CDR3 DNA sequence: TGTGCCAGCAGAAGGGACAGGGGGTCAGGACAGCCCCAGCATTTT.